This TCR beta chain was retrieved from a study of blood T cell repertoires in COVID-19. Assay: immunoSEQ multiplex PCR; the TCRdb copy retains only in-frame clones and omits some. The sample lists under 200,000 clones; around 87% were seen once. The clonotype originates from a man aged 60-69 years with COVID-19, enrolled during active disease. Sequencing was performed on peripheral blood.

The DNA of the CDR3 is TGTGCCAGCAGCCCCAGACAGGGGCGAAGCTACAATGAGCAGTTCTTC. Encoded protein: CASSPRQGRSYNEQFF. The rearrangement joins TRBV13 to TRBJ2-1, with 8 bases aligning to TRBD1. The CDR3 is 16 amino acids. V lost 5 bases, J lost 3 bases, and 9 bases stayed unmatched. Germline-derived CDR1 and CDR2 are PRHDT and FYEKMQ (reference sequence). The variable domain in full, with the rest retrieved from reference TRBV13 and TRBJ2-1, is AAGVIQSPRHLIKEKRETATLKCYPIPRHDTVYWYQQGPGQDPQFLISFYEKMQSDKGSIPDRFSAQQFSDYHSELNMSSLELGDSALYFCASSPRQGRSYNEQFFGPGTRLTVL.